One and the same sample provided the 13 T cell receptor beta chains below, sequenced in a study of cytomegalovirus exposure and HLA in healthy donors. The PCR had 60 Vbeta and 13 Jbeta primers. This table comes from immunoSEQ multiplex PCR, and its TCRdb copy is limited to in-frame clones, with some not included. This table holds fewer than 95,000 clones, around 72% found once. Sequences were obtained from PBMCs. The receptors derive from a woman in her forties in good health and CMV-seropositive.

The chain combines TRBV5-1 with TRBJ2-7; TRBD1 is a possible D gene (6 bases). The CDR3 has 16 residues. Germline CDR1 is SGHRS and CDR2 is YFSETQ. V was trimmed by 5 bases and J by 0 bases, leaving 18 bases between them. The CDR3 loop reads CASRRSTTGNSYEQYF. CDR3 DNA sequence: TGCGCCAGCAGACGGAGTACGACAGGCAACTCCTACGAGCAGTACTTC.

The CDR3 DNA follows: TGCAGCGTTGAAGACGAACAGGTACTCACAGATACGCAGTATTTT. Encoded protein: CSVEDEQVLTDTQYF. This chain uses TRBV29-1 with TRBJ2-3, with D possibly being TRBD1 (5 bases). Germline CDR1 is SQVTM and CDR2 is ANQGSEA. This CDR3 comprises 15 residues. The V end lost 0 bases, the J end lost 2 bases, and 12 bases lay between the germline ends.

V is TRBV29-1 and J is TRBJ2-7; unclear D gene. Germline V CDR1 and CDR2: SQVTM, ANQGSEA. This CDR3 has 13 residues. The V and J ends lost 5 bases and 2 bases respectively, with 13 bases between them. The CDR3, as DNA: TGCAGCGTTTCCGCGGTGAACCCCTACGAGCAGTACTTC. This codes for CSVSAVNPYEQYF.

The genes are TRBV6-1 and TRBJ1-3; the D gene is possibly TRBD1 (6 bases). Trimming cost V 8 bases and J 2 bases, with 10 bases left between them. The CDR3 has 13 residues. The germline V gene encodes CDR1 MNHNS and CDR2 SASEGT. In DNA, the CDR3 is TGTGCCAGCCAAACAGGGCCTGGAAACACCATATATTTT. This codes for CASQTGPGNTIYF.

The V gene is TRBV10-3, the J gene TRBJ2-3; no firm D call. The CDR3 spans 14 residues. Per germline, CDR1 ENHRY and CDR2 SYGVKD. Trimming took 7 bases from V and 0 from J, leaving 11 bases between them. CDR3 sequence reads: CAINAGASTDTQYF. The CDR3 DNA follows: TGTGCCATCAACGCAGGTGCTAGCACAGATACGCAGTATTTT.

The chain joins TRBV4-3 to TRBJ2-7; 8 nucleotides agree with TRBD2. The V and J ends lost 0 bases and 4 bases, in that order; junction bases with no gene match: 8. Per germline, CDR1 LGHNA and CDR2 YSLEER. The CDR3 totals 16 residues. Here the CDR3 reads CASSQDHGSGTYEQYF. The DNA of the CDR3 is TGCGCCAGCAGCCAAGACCATGGTAGCGGGACTTACGAGCAGTACTTC.

This clone came up a few times. J is TRBJ1-1 and V is TRBV2; 7 positions agree with TRBD1. This CDR3 is 11 amino acids long. Per the germline V gene, CDR1 is SNHLY and CDR2 is FYNNEI. The V segment lost 6 bases and the J segment 13 bases; nucleotides outside the gene matches: 8. CDR3 sequence: CASSVDRVGFF. CDR3 in DNA: TGTGCCAGCAGCGTTGACAGGGTGGGTTTCTTT. The variable domain in full, completed from reference TRBV2 and TRBJ1-1, reads EPEVTQTPSHQVTQMGQEVILRCVPISNHLYFYWYRQILGQKVEFLVSFYNNEISEKSEIFDDQFSVERPDGSNFTLKIRSTKLEDSAMYFCASSVDRVGFFGQGTRLTVV.

The J gene is TRBJ1-1, the V gene TRBV19, with D possibly TRBD1 on 6 matching bases. This CDR3 is built from 13 residues. Germline V gene data show CDR1 as LNHDA and CDR2 as SQIVND (reference sequence). V was cut by 0 bases and J by 10 bases, with 12 bases left in between. The CDR3 is CASSIERRGGAFF. CDR3 DNA sequence: TGTGCCAGTAGTATAGAGAGGAGGGGGGGAGCTTTCTTT.

The V and J genes are TRBV4-2 and TRBJ2-7, with a possible D match to TRBD2 (6 bases). V lost 1 base and J lost 8, with 15 bases in between. The length of the CDR3 is 14 residues. Germline-derived CDR1 and CDR2 are LGHNA and YNFKEQ. The CDR3 DNA sequence: TGTGCCAGCAGCCAAGGCGTAGGGACTCCAAAGCAGTACTTC. Its protein product is CASSQGVGTPKQYF.

This clone has only a few counts. V usage is TRBV7-9 and J usage is TRBJ2-5; no reliable D call. Germline CDR1 and CDR2: SEHNR and FQNEAQ (reference sequence). CDR3 length: 13 residues. V lost 1 base to trimming and J lost 3 bases, with 6 bases between them. This chain's CDR3 is CASSLVSEETQYF. CDR3 sequence (DNA): TGTGCCAGCAGCTTAGTGAGTGAAGAGACCCAGTACTTC.

The V call is TRBV5-6, the J call TRBJ1-2, with 10 bases lining up with TRBD1. The CDR3 totals 13 residues. With V trimmed by 7 bases and J by 2 bases, 2 bases remained unmatched. Germline CDR1 and CDR2: SGHDT and YYEEEE. CDR3 in DNA: TGTGCCAGCGGGGGACAGGGGAACTATGGCTACACCTTC. This codes for CASGGQGNYGYTF.

V gene TRBV7-8 combines with J gene TRBJ2-3; 9 bases are shared with TRBD2. Germline V gene data show CDR1 as SGHVS and CDR2 as FQNEAQ. The length of the CDR3 is 17 residues. The V segment lost 7 bases and the J segment 5 bases; nucleotides outside the gene matches: 16. CDR3 protein: CASISRVGGRAGDTQYF. In nucleotides, the CDR3 is TGTGCCAGCATATCTCGGGTTGGCGGGAGGGCGGGAGATACGCAGTATTTT.

The chain joins TRBV28 to TRBJ2-3; 8 bases are shared with TRBD2. The length of the CDR3 is 15 residues. CDR1 MDHEN and CDR2 SYDVKM come from the germline V gene. V trimming: 2 bases; J trimming: 4 bases; junction bases outside the gene matches: 5. CDR3 in amino acids: CASSLDRTSPDTQYF. The CDR3 DNA reads as TGTGCCAGCAGTTTAGACAGGACTAGCCCAGATACGCAGTATTTT. Variable domain in full (rest from reference TRBV28 and TRBJ2-3): DVKVTQSSRYLVKRTGEKVFLECVQDMDHENMFWYRQDPGLGLRLIYFSYDVKMKEKGDIPEGYSVSREKKERFSLILESASTNQTSMYLCASSLDRTSPDTQYFGPGTRLTVL.